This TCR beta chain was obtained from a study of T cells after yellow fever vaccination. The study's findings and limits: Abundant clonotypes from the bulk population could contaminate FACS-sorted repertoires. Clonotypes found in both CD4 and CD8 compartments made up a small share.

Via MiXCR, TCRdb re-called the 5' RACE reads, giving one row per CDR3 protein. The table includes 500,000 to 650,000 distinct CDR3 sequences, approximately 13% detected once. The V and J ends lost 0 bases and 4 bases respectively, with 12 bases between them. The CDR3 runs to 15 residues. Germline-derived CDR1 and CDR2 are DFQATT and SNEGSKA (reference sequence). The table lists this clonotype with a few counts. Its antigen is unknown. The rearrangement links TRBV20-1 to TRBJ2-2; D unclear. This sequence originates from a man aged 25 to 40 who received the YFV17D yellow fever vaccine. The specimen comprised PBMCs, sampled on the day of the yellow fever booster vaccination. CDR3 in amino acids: CSARDGSYGTGELFF. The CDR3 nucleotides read TGCAGTGCTAGAGATGGTAGTTATGGCACCGGGGAGCTGTTTTTT.